This TCR beta chain came from a study of cytomegalovirus exposure and HLA in healthy donors. Study summary: Clustering assigned around 77% of the approximately 400 genotyped donors to the Caucasian-associated ancestry cluster. General study results and limits: Differences between HLA loci emerged in a later analysis of TCR association rates, with DRB1 most and HLA-C fewest. Specific recognition of CMV antigens was confirmed in vitro for three chains (all CMV-associated).

As concerns this clone: Its antigen is not identified.

The PCR had 60 Vbeta and 13 Jbeta primers. Clones were sequenced by immunoSEQ multiplex PCR, and TCRdb holds only the in-frame ones, with some missing. The repertoire consists of fewer than 150,000 clones, with around 80% occurring once and the leading ten covering 2% to 2.5%. This CDR3 has 13 amino acids. CDR1 and CDR2 from the germline V gene are SGHNT and YYREEE (reference sequence). V shed 0 bases and J shed 7 bases, with 8 bases lying between them. Sequenced material: PBMCs. V is TRBV5-4 and J is TRBJ2-1, with a tentative D call TRBD1 (6 bases). The sequence came from a man in his thirties or forties in good health and CMV-seronegative. The CDR3 nucleotides read TGTGCCAGCAGCTTGGGGCAGGGGAATGAGCAGTTCTTC. As protein: CASSLGQGNEQFF.